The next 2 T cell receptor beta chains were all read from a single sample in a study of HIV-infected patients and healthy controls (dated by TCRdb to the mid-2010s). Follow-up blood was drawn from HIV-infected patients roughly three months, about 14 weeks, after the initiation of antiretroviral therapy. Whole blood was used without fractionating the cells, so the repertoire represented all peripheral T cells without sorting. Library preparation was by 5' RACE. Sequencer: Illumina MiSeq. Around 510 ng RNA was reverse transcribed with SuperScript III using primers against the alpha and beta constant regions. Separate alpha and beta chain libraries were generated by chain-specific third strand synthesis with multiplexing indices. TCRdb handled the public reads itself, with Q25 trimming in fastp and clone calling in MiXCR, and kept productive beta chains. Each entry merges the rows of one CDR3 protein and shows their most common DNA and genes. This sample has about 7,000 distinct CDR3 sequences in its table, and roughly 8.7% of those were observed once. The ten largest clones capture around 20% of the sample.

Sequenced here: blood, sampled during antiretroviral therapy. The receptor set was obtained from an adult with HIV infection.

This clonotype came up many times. The CDR3 sequence: CASSLPTSGITDTQYF. The CDR3 coding sequence is TGTGCCAGCAGCTTACCGACTAGCGGGATAACAGATACGCAGTATTTT. The chain combines TRBV7-3 with TRBJ2-3, with TRBD2 matching over 11 bases. V lost 2 bases and J lost 3; bases outside the gene matches: 4. The germline V gene has CDR1 SGHTA and CDR2 FQGTGA. The length of the CDR3 is 16 residues.

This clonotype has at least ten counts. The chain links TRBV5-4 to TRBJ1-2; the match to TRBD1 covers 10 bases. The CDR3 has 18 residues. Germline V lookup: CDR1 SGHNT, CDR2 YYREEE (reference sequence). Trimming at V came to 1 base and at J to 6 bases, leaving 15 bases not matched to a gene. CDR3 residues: CASSLKKIHRDRGDGYTF. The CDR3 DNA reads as TGTGCCAGCAGCTTGAAAAAGATTCACCGGGACAGGGGTGATGGCTACACCTTC. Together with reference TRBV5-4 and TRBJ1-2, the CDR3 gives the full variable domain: ETGVTQSPTHLIKTRGQQVTLRCSSQSGHNTVSWYQQALGQGPQFIFQYYREEENGRGNFPPRFSGLQFPNYSSELNVNALELDDSALYLCASSLKKIHRDRGDGYTFGSGTRLTVV.